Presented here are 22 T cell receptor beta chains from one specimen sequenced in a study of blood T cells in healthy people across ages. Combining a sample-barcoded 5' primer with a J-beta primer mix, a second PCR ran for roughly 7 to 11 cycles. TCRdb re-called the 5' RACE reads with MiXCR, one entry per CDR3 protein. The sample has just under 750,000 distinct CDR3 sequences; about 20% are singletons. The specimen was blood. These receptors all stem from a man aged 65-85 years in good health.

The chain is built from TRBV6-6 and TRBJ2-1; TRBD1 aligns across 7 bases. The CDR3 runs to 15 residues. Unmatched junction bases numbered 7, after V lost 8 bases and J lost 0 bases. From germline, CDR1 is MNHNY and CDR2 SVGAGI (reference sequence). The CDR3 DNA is TGTGCCAGCCAACGGGACAGCTACTCCTACAATGAGCAGTTCTTC. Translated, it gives CASQRDSYSYNEQFF.

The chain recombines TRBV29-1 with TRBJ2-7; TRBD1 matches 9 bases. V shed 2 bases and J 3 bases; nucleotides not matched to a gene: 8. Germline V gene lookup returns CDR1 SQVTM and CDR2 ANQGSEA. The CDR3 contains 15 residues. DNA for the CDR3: TGCAGCGTTGAAAGTCCCGGGACAGGGAGCTACGAGCAGTACTTC. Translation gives CSVESPGTGSYEQYF.

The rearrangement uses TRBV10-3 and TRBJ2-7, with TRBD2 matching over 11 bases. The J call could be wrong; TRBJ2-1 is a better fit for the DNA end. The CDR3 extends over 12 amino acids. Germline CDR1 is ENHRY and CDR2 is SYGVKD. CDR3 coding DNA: TGTGTAGCGGGGGGGCAAGGCAATGAGCAGTTCTTC. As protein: CVAGGQGNEQFF.

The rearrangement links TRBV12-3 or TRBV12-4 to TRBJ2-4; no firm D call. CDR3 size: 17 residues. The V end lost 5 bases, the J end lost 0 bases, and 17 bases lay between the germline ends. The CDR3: CASSPKGGSSAKNIQYF. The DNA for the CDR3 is TGTGCCAGCAGTCCCAAGGGCGGATCATCAGCCAAAAACATTCAGTACTTC.

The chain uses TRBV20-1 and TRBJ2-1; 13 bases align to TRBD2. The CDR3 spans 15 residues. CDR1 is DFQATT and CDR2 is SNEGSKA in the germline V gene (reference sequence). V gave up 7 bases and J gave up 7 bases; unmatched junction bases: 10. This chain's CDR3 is CSVSPGTSGTNEQFF. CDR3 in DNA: TGCAGTGTATCCCCCGGGACTAGCGGGACAAATGAGCAGTTCTTC.

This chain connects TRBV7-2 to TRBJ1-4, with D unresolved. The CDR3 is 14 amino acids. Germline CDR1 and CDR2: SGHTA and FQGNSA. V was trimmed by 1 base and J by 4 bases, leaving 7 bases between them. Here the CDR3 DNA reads TGTGCCAGCAGCTTAGTACCGCATAATGAAAAACTGTTTTTT. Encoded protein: CASSLVPHNEKLFF.

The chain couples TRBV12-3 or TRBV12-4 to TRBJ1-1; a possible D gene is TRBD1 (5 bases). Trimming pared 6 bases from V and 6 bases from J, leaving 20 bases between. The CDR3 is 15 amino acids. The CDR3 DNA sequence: TGTGCCAGCAGACGTGATTGGGGGGAGAGGTCTGAAGCTTTCTTT. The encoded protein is CASRRDWGERSEAFF.

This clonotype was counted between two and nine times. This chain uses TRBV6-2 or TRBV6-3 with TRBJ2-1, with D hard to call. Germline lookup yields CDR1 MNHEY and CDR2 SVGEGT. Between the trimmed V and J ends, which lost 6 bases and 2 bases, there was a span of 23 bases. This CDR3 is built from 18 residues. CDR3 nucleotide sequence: TGTGCCAGCAGCAGACTTCGTCCCCGAAAATCGACCTACAATGAGCAGTTCTTC. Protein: CASSRLRPRKSTYNEQFF.

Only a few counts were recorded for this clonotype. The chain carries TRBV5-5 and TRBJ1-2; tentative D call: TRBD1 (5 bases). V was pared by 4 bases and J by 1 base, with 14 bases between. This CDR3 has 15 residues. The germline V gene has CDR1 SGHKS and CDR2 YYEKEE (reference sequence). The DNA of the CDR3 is TGTGCCAGCAGCCCTTGGGGGGACGTTAACTATGGCTACACCTTC. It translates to CASSPWGDVNYGYTF.

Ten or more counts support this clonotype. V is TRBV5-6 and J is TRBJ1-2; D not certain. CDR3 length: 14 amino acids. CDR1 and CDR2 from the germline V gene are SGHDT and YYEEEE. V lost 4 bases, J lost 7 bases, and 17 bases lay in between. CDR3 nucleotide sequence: TGTGCCAGCAGCCCGTTTACGTTTGAGTCTGGCTACACCTTC. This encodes CASSPFTFESGYTF.

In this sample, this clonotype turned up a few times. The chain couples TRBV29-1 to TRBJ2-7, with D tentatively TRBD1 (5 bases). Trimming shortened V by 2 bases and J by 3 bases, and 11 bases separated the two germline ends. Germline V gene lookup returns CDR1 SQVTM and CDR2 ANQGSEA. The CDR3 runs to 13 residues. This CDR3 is CSVERGPDYEQYF. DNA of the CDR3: TGCAGCGTTGAAAGGGGCCCCGACTACGAGCAGTACTTC.

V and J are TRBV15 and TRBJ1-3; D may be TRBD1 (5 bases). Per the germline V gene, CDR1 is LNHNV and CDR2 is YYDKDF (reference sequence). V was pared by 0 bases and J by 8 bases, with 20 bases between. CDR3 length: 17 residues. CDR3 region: CATSRDNPSSGGHTIYF. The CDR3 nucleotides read TGTGCCACCAGCAGAGATAACCCCAGCTCTGGGGGACACACCATATATTTT. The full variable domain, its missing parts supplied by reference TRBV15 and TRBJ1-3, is DAMVIQNPRYQVTQFGKPVTLSCSQTLNHNVMYWYQQKSSQAPKLLFHYYDKDFNNEADTPDNFQSRRPNTSFCFLDIRSPGLGDTAMYLCATSRDNPSSGGHTIYFGEGSWLTVV.

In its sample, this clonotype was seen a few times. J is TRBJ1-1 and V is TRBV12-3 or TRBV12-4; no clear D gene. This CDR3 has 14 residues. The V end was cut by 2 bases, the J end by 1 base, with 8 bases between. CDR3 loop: CASSLFGRNTEAFF. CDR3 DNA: TGTGCCAGCAGTTTATTCGGGAGGAACACTGAAGCTTTCTTT.

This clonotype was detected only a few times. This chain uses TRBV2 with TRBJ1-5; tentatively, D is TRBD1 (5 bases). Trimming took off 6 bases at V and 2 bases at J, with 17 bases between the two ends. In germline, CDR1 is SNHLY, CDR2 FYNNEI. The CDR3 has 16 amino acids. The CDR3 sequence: CASSAMGPIGNQPQHF. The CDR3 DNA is TGTGCCAGCAGCGCAATGGGGCCGATCGGCAATCAGCCCCAGCATTTT.

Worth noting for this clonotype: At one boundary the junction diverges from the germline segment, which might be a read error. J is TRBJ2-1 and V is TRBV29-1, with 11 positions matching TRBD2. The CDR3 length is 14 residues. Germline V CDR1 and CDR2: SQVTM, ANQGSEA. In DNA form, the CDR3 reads TGCAGCGTCGGGACTAGCGGCTCCTACAATGGGCAGTTCTTC. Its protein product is CSVGTSGSYNGQFF.

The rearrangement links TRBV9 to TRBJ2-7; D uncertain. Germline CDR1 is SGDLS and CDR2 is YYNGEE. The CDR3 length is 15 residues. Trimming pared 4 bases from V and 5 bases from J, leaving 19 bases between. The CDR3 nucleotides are TGTGCCAGCAGCCCCTCTAGGGCAGGTTGGAACGAGCAGTACTTC. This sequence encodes CASSPSRAGWNEQYF.

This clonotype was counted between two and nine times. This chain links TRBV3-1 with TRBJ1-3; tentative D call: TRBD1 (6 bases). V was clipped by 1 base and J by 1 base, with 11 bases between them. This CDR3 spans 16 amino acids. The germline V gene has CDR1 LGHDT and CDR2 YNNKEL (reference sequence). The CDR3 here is CASSQVGGSSGNTIYF. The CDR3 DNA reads TGTGCCAGCAGCCAAGTGGGGGGCAGTTCTGGAAACACCATATATTTT.

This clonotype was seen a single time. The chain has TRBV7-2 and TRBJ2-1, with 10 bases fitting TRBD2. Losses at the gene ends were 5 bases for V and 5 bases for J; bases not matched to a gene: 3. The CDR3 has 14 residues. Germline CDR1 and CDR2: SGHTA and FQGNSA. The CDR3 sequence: CASSAGLANNEQFF. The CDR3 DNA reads TGTGCCAGCAGCGCGGGACTAGCGAACAATGAGCAGTTCTTC.

The CDR3 sequence: CASSWTGGGEKLFF. CDR3 in DNA: TGTGCCAGCAGCTGGACAGGGGGCGGTGAAAAACTGTTTTTT. V and J are TRBV12-3 or TRBV12-4 and TRBJ1-4; 11 positions agree with TRBD1. V lost 6 bases and J lost 7; bases outside the gene matches: 4. The CDR3 has 14 residues.

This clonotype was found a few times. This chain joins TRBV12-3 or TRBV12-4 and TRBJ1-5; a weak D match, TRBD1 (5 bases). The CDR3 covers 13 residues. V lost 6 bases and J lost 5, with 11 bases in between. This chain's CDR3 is CASRRDGDQPQHF. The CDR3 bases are TGTGCCAGCAGACGGGACGGCGATCAGCCCCAGCATTTT.

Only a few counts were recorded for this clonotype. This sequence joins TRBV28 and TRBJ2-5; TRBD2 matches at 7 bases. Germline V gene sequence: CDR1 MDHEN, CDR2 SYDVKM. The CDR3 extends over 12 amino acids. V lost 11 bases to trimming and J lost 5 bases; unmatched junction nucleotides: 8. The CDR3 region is CAAPGGGETQYF. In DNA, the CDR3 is TGTGCCGCCCCGGGGGGAGGCGAGACCCAGTACTTC.

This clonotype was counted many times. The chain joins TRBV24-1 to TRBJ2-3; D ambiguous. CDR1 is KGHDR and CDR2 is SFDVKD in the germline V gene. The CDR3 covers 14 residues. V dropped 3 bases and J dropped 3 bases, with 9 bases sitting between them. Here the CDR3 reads CATSDLGQTDTQYF. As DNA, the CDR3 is TGTGCCACCAGTGATCTCGGGCAGACAGATACGCAGTATTTT.